This TCR beta chain was recorded in a study of T cell responses to AZD1222 COVID-19 vaccine. Sequencing was performed with immunoSEQ multiplex PCR; in TCRdb, only in-frame clones are kept and a portion is missing. Found here are roughly 150,000 clones, around nine tenths of them singletons; the top ten hold 1.5%. Between the trimmed V and J ends, which lost 6 bases and 1 base, there was a span of 12 bases. This CDR3 contains 14 residues. Germline values: CDR1 SGDLS, CDR2 YYNGEE. The TCR comes from an adult who received the AZD1222 COVID-19 vaccine. Specimen: peripheral blood, collected 28 days after the second AZD1222 dose. V is TRBV9 and J is TRBJ2-3; D is ambiguous. The CDR3 region has the DNA TGTGCCAGCAAGGGTGATTACGGCACAGATACGCAGTATTTT. This gives the protein CASKGDYGTDTQYF.